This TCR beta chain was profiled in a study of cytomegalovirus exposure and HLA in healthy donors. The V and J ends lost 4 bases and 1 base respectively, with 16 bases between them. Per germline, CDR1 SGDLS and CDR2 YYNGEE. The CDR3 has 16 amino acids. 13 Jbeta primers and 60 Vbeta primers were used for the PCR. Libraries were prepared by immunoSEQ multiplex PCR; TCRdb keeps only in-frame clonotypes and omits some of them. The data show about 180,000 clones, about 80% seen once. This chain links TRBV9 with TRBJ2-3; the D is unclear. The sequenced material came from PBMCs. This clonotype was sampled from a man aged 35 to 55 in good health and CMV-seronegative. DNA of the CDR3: TGTGCCAGCAGCCTCCAGACACCTCCTGGCACAGATACGCAGTATTTT. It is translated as CASSLQTPPGTDTQYF.